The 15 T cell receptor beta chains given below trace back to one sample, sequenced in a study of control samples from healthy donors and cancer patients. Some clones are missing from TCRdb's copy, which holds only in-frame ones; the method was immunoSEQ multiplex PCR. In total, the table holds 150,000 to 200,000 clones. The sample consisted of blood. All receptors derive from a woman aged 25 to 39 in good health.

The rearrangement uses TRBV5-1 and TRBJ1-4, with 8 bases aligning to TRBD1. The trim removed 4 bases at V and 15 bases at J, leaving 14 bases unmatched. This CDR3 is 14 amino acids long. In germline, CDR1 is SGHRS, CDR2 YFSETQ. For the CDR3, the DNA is TGCGCCAGCAGCCCGGGGGACAGGATAAAGGGGATGTTTTTT. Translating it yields CASSPGDRIKGMFF.

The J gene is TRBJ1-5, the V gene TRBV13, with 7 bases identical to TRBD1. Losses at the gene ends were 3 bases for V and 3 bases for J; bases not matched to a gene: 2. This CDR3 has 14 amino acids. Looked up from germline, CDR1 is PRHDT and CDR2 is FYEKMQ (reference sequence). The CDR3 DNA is TGTGCCAGCAGCTTGAGGGGGCTCAATCAGCCCCAGCATTTT. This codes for CASSLRGLNQPQHF.

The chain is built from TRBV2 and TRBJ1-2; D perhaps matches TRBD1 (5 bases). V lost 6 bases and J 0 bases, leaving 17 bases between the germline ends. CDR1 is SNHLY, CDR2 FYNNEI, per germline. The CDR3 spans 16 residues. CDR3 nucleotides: TGTGCCAGCAGAGGCGAGCGGGGGACCACTAACTATGGCTACACCTTC. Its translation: CASRGERGTTNYGYTF.

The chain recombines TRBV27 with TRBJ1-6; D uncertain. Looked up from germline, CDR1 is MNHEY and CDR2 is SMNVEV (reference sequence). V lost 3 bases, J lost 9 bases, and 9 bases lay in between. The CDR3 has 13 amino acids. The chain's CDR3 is CASSFGVVSPLHF. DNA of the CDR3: TGTGCCAGCAGTTTTGGAGTCGTTTCACCCCTCCACTTT.

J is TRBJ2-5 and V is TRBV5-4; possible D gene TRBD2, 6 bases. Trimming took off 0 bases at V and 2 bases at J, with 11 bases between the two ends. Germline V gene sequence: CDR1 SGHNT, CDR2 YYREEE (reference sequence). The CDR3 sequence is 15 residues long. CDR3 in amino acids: CASSLDLGGQETQYF. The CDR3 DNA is TGTGCCAGCAGCTTGGATCTCGGGGGACAAGAGACCCAGTACTTC. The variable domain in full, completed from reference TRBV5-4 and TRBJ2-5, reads ETGVTQSPTHLIKTRGQQVTLRCSSQSGHNTVSWYQQALGQGPQFIFQYYREEENGRGNFPPRFSGLQFPNYSSELNVNALELDDSALYLCASSLDLGGQETQYFGPGTRLLVL.

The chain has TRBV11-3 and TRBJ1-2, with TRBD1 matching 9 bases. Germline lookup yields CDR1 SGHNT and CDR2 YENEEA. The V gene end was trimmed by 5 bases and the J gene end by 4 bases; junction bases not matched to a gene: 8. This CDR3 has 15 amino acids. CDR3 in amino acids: CASSPQGAFIYGYTF. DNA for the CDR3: TGTGCCAGCAGCCCACAGGGGGCGTTTATCTATGGCTACACCTTC.

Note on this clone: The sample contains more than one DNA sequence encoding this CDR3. CDR3 residues: CASSLADGNTIYF. CDR3 sequence (DNA): TGCGCCAGCAGCTTGGCAGACGGAAACACCATATATTTT. This chain uses TRBV5-1 with TRBJ1-3; D not certain. Germline lookup yields CDR1 SGHRS and CDR2 YFSETQ. The ends were cut back, 0 bases at V and 4 bases at J, with 5 bases in the middle. The CDR3 runs to 13 residues.

The CDR3, as DNA: TGTGCCAGCAGTTGGAGGCGGGGGGTCGAAAAACTGTTTTTT. This encodes CASSWRRGVEKLFF. This chain links TRBV6-2 or TRBV6-3 with TRBJ1-4, with D maybe TRBD1 (5 bases). The CDR3 covers 14 residues. Germline V CDR1 and CDR2: MNHEY, SVGEGT. Trimming left V 4 bases short and J 8 bases short, with 14 bases between.

The CDR3 sequence is CASSQDPTSSYNEQFF. In DNA form, the CDR3 reads TGTGCCAGCAGCCAAGATCCAACCTCTTCCTACAATGAGCAGTTCTTC. The chain has TRBV3-1 (or the pseudogene TRBV3-2) and TRBJ2-1; D gene uncertain. Per germline, CDR1 LGHDT and CDR2 YNNKEL (reference sequence). The CDR3 has 16 residues. Trimming took off 0 bases at V and 1 base at J, with 10 bases between the two ends.

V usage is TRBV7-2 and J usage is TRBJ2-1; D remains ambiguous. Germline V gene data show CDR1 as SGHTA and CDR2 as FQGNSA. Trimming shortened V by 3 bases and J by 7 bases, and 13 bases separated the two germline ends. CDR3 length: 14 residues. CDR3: CASSLDGSWNEQFF. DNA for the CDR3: TGTGCCAGCAGCTTGGACGGGTCCTGGAATGAGCAGTTCTTC.

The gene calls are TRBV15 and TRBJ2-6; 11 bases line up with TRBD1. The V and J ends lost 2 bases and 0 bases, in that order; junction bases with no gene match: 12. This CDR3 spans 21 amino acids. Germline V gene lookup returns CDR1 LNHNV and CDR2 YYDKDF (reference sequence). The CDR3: CATSRPRGGQGEPSGANVLTF. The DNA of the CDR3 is TGTGCCACCAGCAGACCTAGAGGGGGACAGGGGGAACCCTCTGGGGCCAACGTCCTGACTTTC.

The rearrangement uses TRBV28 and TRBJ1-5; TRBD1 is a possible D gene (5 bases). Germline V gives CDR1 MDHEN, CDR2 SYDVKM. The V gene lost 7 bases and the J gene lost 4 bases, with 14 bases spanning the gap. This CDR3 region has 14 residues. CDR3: CASTSGGENQPQHF. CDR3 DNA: TGTGCCAGCACCTCCGGGGGGGAGAATCAGCCCCAGCATTTT.

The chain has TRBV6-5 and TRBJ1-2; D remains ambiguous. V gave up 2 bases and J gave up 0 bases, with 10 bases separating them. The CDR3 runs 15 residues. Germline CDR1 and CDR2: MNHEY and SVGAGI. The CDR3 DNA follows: TGTGCCAGCAGTTACCGGGGAGACCCTAACTATGGCTACACCTTC. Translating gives CASSYRGDPNYGYTF.

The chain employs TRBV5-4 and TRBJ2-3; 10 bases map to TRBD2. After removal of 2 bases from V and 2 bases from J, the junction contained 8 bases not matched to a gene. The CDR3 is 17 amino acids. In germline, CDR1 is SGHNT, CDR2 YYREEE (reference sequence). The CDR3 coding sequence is TGTGCCAGCAGCTTAAGACTAGCGGGTGTCCCCACAGATACGCAGTATTTT. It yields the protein CASSLRLAGVPTDTQYF.

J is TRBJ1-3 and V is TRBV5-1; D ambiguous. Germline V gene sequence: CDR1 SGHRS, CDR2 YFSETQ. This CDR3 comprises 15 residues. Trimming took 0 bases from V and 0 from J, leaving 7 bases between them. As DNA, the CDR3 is TGCGCCAGCAGCTTGGGGGCGACCTCTGGAAACACCATATATTTT. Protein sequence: CASSLGATSGNTIYF.